Below are 25 T cell receptor beta chains sequenced from a single sample in a study of T cells in Graves' hyperthyroidism and ophthalmopathy. Amplification targeted TCR beta CDR3 regions from RNA transcripts. Initially, a first-round RT-PCR of the TCR CDR3 employed the HTBI primer set. One entry per CDR3 protein, called by TCRdb with MiXCR from the multiplex PCR reads. The table lists a few hundred thousand distinct CDR3 sequences, over 12% of them singletons, with roughly 31% in the top ten. The sequenced sample consisted of blood. The receptor source for this set is a woman between 50 and 59 years old with Graves' hyperthyroidism that later progressed to Graves' ophthalmopathy.

In its sample, this clonotype was seen many times. CDR3 nucleotides: TGTGCCAGCAGCTTGGAGGGGACTAGCGGGCCATGGGTCTACGAGCAGTACTTC. Its protein product is CASSLEGTSGPWVYEQYF. This chain uses TRBV5-5 with TRBJ2-7; 12 nucleotides match TRBD2. The CDR3 has 18 residues. Germline CDR1 SGHKS, CDR2 YYEKEE (reference sequence). V lost 0 bases to trimming and J lost 3 bases; unmatched junction nucleotides: 10.

This clonotype was counted at least ten times. The chain is built from TRBV11-2 and TRBJ1-2; possible D gene TRBD1, 6 bases. The CDR3 length is 14 residues. Germline V gene data show CDR1 as SGHAT and CDR2 as FQNNGV. V was pared by 4 bases and J by 2 bases, with 11 bases between. CDR3 bases: TGTGCCAGCAGCTCAGGGGTGGGGAACTATGGCTACACCTTC. Translated: CASSSGVGNYGYTF.

Many counts were recorded for this clonotype. CDR3 in amino acids: CASSVSRWASGDNEQFF. In DNA form, the CDR3 reads TGTGCCAGCAGTGTTTCTCGGTGGGCTAGCGGAGACAATGAGCAGTTCTTC. The chain recombines TRBV2 with TRBJ2-1; TRBD2 agrees at 7 bases. The CDR3 extends over 17 amino acids. V lost 4 bases and J lost 5; bases outside the gene matches: 14. The germline V gene encodes CDR1 SNHLY and CDR2 FYNNEI. Combining the CDR3 with reference TRBV2 and TRBJ2-1 gives the whole variable domain EPEVTQTPSHQVTQMGQEVILRCVPISNHLYFYWYRQILGQKVEFLVSFYNNEISEKSEIFDDQFSVERPDGSNFTLKIRSTKLEDSAMYFCASSVSRWASGDNEQFFGPGTRLTVL.

This clonotype occurred many times. The chain has TRBV18 and TRBJ1-1; no definite D call. Germline V CDR1 and CDR2: KGHSH, LQKENI. This CDR3 has 12 residues. V lost 2 bases to trimming and J lost 5 bases, with 6 bases between them. The CDR3 loop reads CASSPERTEAFF. The CDR3, as DNA: TGTGCCAGCTCACCAGAACGGACTGAAGCTTTCTTT.

In the case of this clonotype: The junction does not match germline at one end; this may be a read error. DNA of the CDR3: TGTGCCAGCAGTTTACGCACTAGCGGGAGGGATACGCGGTATTTT. Encoded protein: CASSLRTSGRDTRYF. The V and J genes are TRBV27 and TRBJ2-3, with TRBD2 matching over 13 bases. The CDR3 extends over 15 amino acids. Germline lookup yields CDR1 MNHEY and CDR2 SMNVEV (reference sequence).

This clonotype was detected many times. The chain employs TRBV27 and TRBJ2-5; D uncertain. The CDR3 length is 13 residues. V gave up 5 bases and J gave up 2 bases, with 9 bases separating them. Looked up from germline, CDR1 is MNHEY and CDR2 is SMNVEV (reference sequence). The CDR3 bases are TGTGCCAGCAGTCGACGGATTCAAGAGACCCAGTACTTC. It yields the protein CASSRRIQETQYF.

There are many counts of this clonotype. V gene TRBV28 combines with J gene TRBJ1-2; D unclear. V dropped 7 bases and J dropped 0 bases, with 9 bases sitting between them. The germline CDR1 and CDR2 sequences are MDHEN and SYDVKM. The CDR3 has 13 residues. The CDR3 DNA sequence: TGTGCCAGCATGGCACCTCCTAACTATGGCTACACCTTC. As protein: CASMAPPNYGYTF.

This clonotype was seen repeatedly, ten times or more. The chain is built from TRBV24-1 and TRBJ2-3; the D call may be TRBD1 or TRBD2 (5 bases each). The V end was cut by 6 bases, the J end by 12 bases, with 12 bases between. CDR3 length: 11 residues. Looked up from germline, CDR1 is KGHDR and CDR2 is SFDVKD. The CDR3 DNA reads as TGTGCCACCAGTTTAGGGGAGTCCCAGTATTTT. Its translation is CATSLGESQYF.

This clonotype came up many times. This chain uses TRBV5-1 with TRBJ2-3; D uncertain. The CDR3 consists of 13 residues. Trimming pared 5 bases from V and 0 bases from J, leaving 7 bases between. Germline V CDR1 and CDR2: SGHRS, YFSETQ. The CDR3 sequence is CASRPTSTDTQYF. CDR3 DNA: TGCGCCAGCAGGCCGACTAGCACAGATACGCAGTATTTT.

To note about this clonotype: This may be a read error, as it is one base from a much larger clone. V is TRBV6-5 and J is TRBJ1-1; TRBD1 is a possible D gene (5 bases). The germline V gene encodes CDR1 MNHEY and CDR2 SVGAGI. Trimming shortened V by 7 bases and J by 4 bases, and 16 bases separated the two germline ends. The CDR3 loop spans 14 amino acids. Here the CDR3 reads CASNLQGRGTEAFF. The CDR3 DNA is TGTGCCAGCAATTTGCAGGGTAGGGGCACTGAAGCTTTCTTT.

This clonotype has only a few counts. V gene TRBV7-8 combines with J gene TRBJ2-7, with D unresolved. CDR3 size: 12 residues. V was shortened by 5 bases and J by 6 bases, with 11 bases between the two germline ends. Germline V gene data show CDR1 as SGHVS and CDR2 as FQNEAQ. CDR3 DNA sequence: TGTGCCAGCAGCCCTACCTATCGCGAGCAGTACTTC. Its translation: CASSPTYREQYF.

Details on this clonotype: One junction end disagrees with the germline gene, perhaps due to a read error. The chain is built from TRBV5-4 and TRBJ2-1; D is perhaps TRBD2 (6 bases). CDR3 length: 17 residues. Germline V lookup: CDR1 SGHNT, CDR2 YYREEE (reference sequence). The CDR3 coding sequence is TGTGTCAGCAGCTTGGCCACAGGTTACGGGAGCGGGAATGAGCAGTTCTTC. Protein product: CVSSLATGYGSGNEQFF. Together with reference TRBV5-4 and TRBJ2-1, the CDR3 gives the full variable domain: ETGVTQSPTHLIKTRGQQVTLRCSSQSGHNTVSWYQQALGQGPQFIFQYYREEENGRGNFPPRFSGLQFPNYSSELNVNALELDDSALYLCVSSLATGYGSGNEQFFGPGTRLTVL.

This clonotype was observed many times. The J gene is TRBJ1-2, the V gene TRBV18; no clear D gene. In germline, CDR1 is KGHSH, CDR2 LQKENI. This CDR3 comprises 13 residues. Trimming took off 0 bases at V and 5 bases at J, with 7 bases between the two ends. In DNA, the CDR3 is TGTGCCAGCTCACCACCGGAGGGTTATGGCTACACCTTC. It specifies CASSPPEGYGYTF.

A remark on this clonotype: Since a much larger clone is just one base distant, this may be a read error. The chain has TRBV7-9 and TRBJ2-1, with 13 bases fitting TRBD2. The CDR3 is made up of 16 amino acids. The germline V gene encodes CDR1 SEHNR and CDR2 FQNEAQ (reference sequence). This CDR3 reads CAGSLTSGRKYNEQFF. As DNA, the CDR3 is TGTGCCGGCAGCTTGACTAGCGGGAGGAAGTACAATGAGCAGTTCTTC.

This clonotype was picked up one time. The V call is TRBV27, the J call TRBJ2-1, with 7 bases aligning to TRBD2. CDR1 and CDR2 (germline): MNHEY, SMNVEV (reference sequence). This CDR3 is 15 amino acids long. Trimming at V came to 5 bases and at J to 1 base, leaving 5 bases not matched to a gene. The CDR3 loop is CASSQSGESYNEQFF. The CDR3 nucleotides read TGTGCCAGCAGTCAGAGCGGGGAGTCCTACAATGAGCAGTTCTTC.

J is TRBJ1-1 and V is TRBV30; no reliable D call. Germline V gene lookup returns CDR1 GTSNPN and CDR2 SVGIG (reference sequence). V lost 1 base, J lost 4 bases, and 19 bases lay in between. CDR3 length equals 16 residues. In nucleotides, the CDR3 is TGTGCCTGGAGTGACCCCGCGGTTGAAGGGTTCACTGAAGCTTTCTTT. Its protein product is CAWSDPAVEGFTEAFF.

In its sample, this clonotype was seen many times. The chain employs TRBV6-1 and TRBJ1-5; tentatively, D is TRBD1 (6 bases). This CDR3 contains 13 residues. The ends were cut back, 7 bases at V and 5 bases at J, with 12 bases in the middle. Per germline, CDR1 MNHNS and CDR2 SASEGT. The CDR3 region is CASTGQGYQPQHF. In DNA, the CDR3 is TGTGCCAGCACGGGGCAGGGGTATCAGCCCCAGCATTTT.

This clonotype was seen only a few times. This rearrangement joins TRBV15 to TRBJ2-5; D might be TRBD2 (5 bases). Trimming shortened V by 1 base and J by 3 bases, and 9 bases separated the two germline ends. Germline loops: CDR1 LNHNV, CDR2 YYDKDF (reference sequence). This CDR3 is built from 14 residues. The CDR3 sequence: CATSRASLEETQYF. The CDR3 coding sequence is TGTGCCACCAGCAGAGCTAGCCTCGAAGAGACCCAGTACTTC.

This clonotype was seen ten or more times. This chain uses TRBV5-5 with TRBJ1-2, with a possible D match to TRBD1 (5 bases). V lost 3 bases and J 4 bases, leaving 13 bases between the germline ends. The CDR3 consists of 14 residues. Germline V lookup: CDR1 SGHKS, CDR2 YYEKEE (reference sequence). CDR3 DNA: TGTGCCAGCAGCTACCCTGGGACGGCCTATGGCTACACCTTC. Protein sequence: CASSYPGTAYGYTF.

This clonotype was observed at least ten times. The J gene is TRBJ2-5, the V gene TRBV5-5, with D possibly TRBD2 on 6 matching bases. V lost 4 bases and J lost 5, with 21 bases in between. The CDR3 runs to 16 residues. Germline V gene data show CDR1 as SGHKS and CDR2 as YYEKEE (reference sequence). CDR3 residues: CASSHLLTGVGETQYF. The CDR3 DNA reads TGTGCCAGCAGCCACTTACTGACGGGGGTCGGGGAGACCCAGTACTTC.

The chain carries TRBV27 and TRBJ2-7, with D possibly TRBD1 on 6 matching bases. V lost 6 bases to trimming and J lost 5 bases, with 17 bases between them. Germline V gene sequence: CDR1 MNHEY, CDR2 SMNVEV (reference sequence). The CDR3 has 14 residues. The CDR3 sequence is CASRVGTGPNEQYF. The CDR3 DNA follows: TGTGCCAGCAGGGTAGGTACAGGGCCGAACGAGCAGTACTTC.

This clonotype was counted at least ten times. The chain uses TRBV18 and TRBJ1-1; D is undetermined. Germline V CDR1 and CDR2: KGHSH, LQKENI. Trimming took 3 bases from V and 10 from J, leaving 12 bases between them. CDR3 length equals 12 residues. The CDR3 coding sequence is TGTGCCAGCTCACCTGAGGGCCGGGGAGCTTTCTTT. The encoded protein is CASSPEGRGAFF.

As concerns this clonotype: A clone one base away is much larger, so this may be a read error. The chain recombines TRBV28 with TRBJ2-2; TRBD1 matches at 9 bases. CDR1 MDHEN and CDR2 SYDVKM come from the germline V gene. This CDR3 region has 19 residues. Here the CDR3 DNA reads TGTGCCACCCAACCCGGGACAGGGACCACCGTTACGAACACCGGGGAGCTGCTTTTT. Amino acids: CATQPGTGTTVTNTGELLF.

This clonotype was counted between two and nine times. The V gene is TRBV19, the J gene TRBJ2-1; 9 nucleotides match TRBD2. This CDR3 is built from 14 residues. Losses at the gene ends were 4 bases for V and 6 bases for J; bases not matched to a gene: 4. The germline V gene has CDR1 LNHDA and CDR2 SQIVND (reference sequence). DNA for the CDR3: TGTGCCAGTAGTAGCGGACTAGCGCTCAATGAGCAGTTCTTC. As protein: CASSSGLALNEQFF. Full variable domain (rest looked up from reference TRBV19 and TRBJ2-1): DGGITQSPKYLFRKEGQNVTLSCEQNLNHDAMYWYRQDPGQGLRLIYYSQIVNDFQKGDIAEGYSVSREKKESFPLTVTSAQKNPTAFYLCASSSGLALNEQFFGPGTRLTVL.

This clonotype came up many times. The J gene is TRBJ2-3, the V gene TRBV20-1; 8 nucleotides agree with TRBD2. Germline CDR1 and CDR2: DFQATT and SNEGSKA (reference sequence). There are 16 residues in the CDR3. Trimming took 3 bases from V and 2 from J; bases not matched to a gene: 10. In nucleotides, the CDR3 is TGCAGTGCTAGGAAGGGGACTAGTCTTTTCACAGATACGCAGTATTTT. Residues: CSARKGTSLFTDTQYF.